This T cell receptor (beta chain) was sequenced in a study of T cell clones after liver transplantation. About the study: Post-transplant blood was tracked for graft-donor-reactive T cell clones identified in a pre-transplant mixed lymphocyte reaction. Tolerant meant at least one year fully off immunosuppression without liver enzymes above twice normal. Study-wide results and limits: In a couple of subjects, few donor cells limited the measurable donor-reactive repertoire. Donor-reactive sequences fell more than third party-reactive ones, suggesting partial deletion.

Measured with immunoSEQ multiplex PCR; TCRdb has only the in-frame clones, and not every one. The sample shows about 50,000 clones, 70% to 75% of them seen only once. The germline V and J ends were trimmed by 7 bases and 3 bases, with 12 bases remaining between them. Germline V gene lookup returns CDR1 LNHDA and CDR2 SQIVND (reference sequence). The CDR3 extends over 13 amino acids. This clone was recorded at least ten times. Its target is unknown. This chain joins TRBV19 and TRBJ1-1; D ambiguous. The sequence came from a human patient who received a liver transplant. Some T cells may have originated in the graft donor. The sequencing used CD4+ T cells from blood, collected more than 53 months after liver transplant. The chain's CDR3 is CASTPQQHTEAFF. Here the CDR3 DNA reads TGTGCCAGTACCCCCCAGCAGCACACTGAAGCTTTCTTT.